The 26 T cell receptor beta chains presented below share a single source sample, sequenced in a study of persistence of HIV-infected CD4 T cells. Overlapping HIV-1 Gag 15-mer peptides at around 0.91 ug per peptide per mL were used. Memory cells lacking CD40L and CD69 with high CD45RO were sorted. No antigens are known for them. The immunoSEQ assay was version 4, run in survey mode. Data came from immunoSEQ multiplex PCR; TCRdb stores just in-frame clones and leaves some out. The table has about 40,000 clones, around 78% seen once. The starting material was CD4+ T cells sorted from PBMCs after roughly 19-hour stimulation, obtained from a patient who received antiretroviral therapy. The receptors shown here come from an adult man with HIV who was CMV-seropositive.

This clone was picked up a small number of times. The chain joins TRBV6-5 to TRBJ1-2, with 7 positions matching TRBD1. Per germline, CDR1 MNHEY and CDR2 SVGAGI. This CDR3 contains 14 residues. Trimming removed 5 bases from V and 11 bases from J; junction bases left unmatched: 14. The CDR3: CASSPGQAWMKYTF. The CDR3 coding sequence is TGTGCCAGCAGTCCCGGACAGGCCTGGATGAAGTACACCTTC.

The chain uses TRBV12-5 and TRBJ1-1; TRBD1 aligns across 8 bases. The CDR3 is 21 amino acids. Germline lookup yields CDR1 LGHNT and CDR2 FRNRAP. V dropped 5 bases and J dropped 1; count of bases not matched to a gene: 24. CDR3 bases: TGTGCTAGTGGTACCGATTCAGGGGGCGGATGGACCAGGATGGGGAACACTGAAGCTTTCTTT. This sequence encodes CASGTDSGGGWTRMGNTEAFF. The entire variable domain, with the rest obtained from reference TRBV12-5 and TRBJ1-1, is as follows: DARVTQTPRHKVTEMGQEVTMRCQPILGHNTVFWYRQTMMQGLELLAYFRNRAPLDDSGMPKDRFSAEMPDATLATLKIQPSEPRDSAVYFCASGTDSGGGWTRMGNTEAFFGQGTRLTVV.

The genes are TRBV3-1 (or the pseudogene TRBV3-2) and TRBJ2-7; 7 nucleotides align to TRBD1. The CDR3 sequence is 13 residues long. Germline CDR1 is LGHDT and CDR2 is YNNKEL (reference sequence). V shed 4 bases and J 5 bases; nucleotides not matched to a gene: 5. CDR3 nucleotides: TGTGCCAGCAGCCGCCTGACAGGGAACGAGCAGTACTTC. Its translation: CASSRLTGNEQYF.

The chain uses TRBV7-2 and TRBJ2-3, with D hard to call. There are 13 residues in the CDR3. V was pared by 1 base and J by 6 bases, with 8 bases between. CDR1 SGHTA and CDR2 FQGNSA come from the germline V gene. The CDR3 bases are TGTGCCAGCAGCTTAGTATTTAAGGATACGCAGTATTTT. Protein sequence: CASSLVFKDTQYF.

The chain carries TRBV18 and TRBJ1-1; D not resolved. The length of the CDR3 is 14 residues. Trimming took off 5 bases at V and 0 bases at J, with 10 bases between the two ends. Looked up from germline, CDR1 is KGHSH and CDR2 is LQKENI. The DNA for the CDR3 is TGTGCCAGCTCATCGACGGTTATGAACACTGAAGCTTTCTTT. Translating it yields CASSSTVMNTEAFF.

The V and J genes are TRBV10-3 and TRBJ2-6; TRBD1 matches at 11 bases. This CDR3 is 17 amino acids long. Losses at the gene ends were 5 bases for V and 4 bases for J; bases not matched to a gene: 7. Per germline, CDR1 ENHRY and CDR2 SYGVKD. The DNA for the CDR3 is TGTGCCATCAGTTACGGACAGGGGGCGCGGGGGGCCAACGTCCTGACTTTC. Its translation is CAISYGQGARGANVLTF.

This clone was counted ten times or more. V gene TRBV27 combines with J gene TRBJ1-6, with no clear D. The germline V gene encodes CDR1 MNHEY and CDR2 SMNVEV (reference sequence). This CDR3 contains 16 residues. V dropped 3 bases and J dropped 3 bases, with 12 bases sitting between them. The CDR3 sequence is CASSFKSGVYNSPLHF. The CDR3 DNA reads TGTGCCAGCAGTTTCAAGAGCGGGGTCTATAATTCACCCCTCCACTTT.

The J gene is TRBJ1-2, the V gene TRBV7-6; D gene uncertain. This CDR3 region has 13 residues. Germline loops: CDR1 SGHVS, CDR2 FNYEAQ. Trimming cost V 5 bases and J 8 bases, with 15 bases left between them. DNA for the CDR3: TGTGCCAGCAGCCCTTGGCTGGGAGAGGGCTACACCTTC. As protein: CASSPWLGEGYTF. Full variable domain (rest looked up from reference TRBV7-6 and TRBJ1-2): GAGVSQSPRYKVTKRGQDVALRCDPISGHVSLYWYRQALGQGPEFLTYFNYEAQQDKSGLPNDRFSAERPEGSISTLTIQRTEQRDSAMYRCASSPWLGEGYTFGSGTRLTVV.

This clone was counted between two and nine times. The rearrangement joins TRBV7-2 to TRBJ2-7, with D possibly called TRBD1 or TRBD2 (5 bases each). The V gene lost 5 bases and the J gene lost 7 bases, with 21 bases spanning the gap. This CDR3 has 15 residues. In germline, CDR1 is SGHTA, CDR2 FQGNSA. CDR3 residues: CASSIRAGGDGEQYF. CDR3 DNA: TGTGCCAGCAGCATTCGAGCCGGTGGGGACGGTGAGCAGTACTTC.

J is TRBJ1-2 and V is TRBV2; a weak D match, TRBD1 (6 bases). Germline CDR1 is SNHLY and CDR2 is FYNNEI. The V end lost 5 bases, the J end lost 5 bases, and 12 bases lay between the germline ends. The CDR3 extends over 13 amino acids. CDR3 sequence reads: CASSLQGSYGYTF. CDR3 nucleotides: TGTGCCAGCAGTCTACAGGGATCATATGGCTACACCTTC.

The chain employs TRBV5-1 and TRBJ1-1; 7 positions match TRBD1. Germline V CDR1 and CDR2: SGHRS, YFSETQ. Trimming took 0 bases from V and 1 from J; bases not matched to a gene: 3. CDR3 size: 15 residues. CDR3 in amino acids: CASSLAGTANTEAFF. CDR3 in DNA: TGCGCCAGCAGCTTGGCAGGGACAGCGAACACTGAAGCTTTCTTT.

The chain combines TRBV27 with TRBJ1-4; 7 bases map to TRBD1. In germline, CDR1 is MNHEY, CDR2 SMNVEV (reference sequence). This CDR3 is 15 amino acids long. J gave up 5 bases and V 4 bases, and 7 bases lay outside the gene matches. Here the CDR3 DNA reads TGTGCCAGCAGTTCCCGACAGGGTATAAATGAAAAACTGTTTTTT. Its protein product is CASSSRQGINEKLFF.

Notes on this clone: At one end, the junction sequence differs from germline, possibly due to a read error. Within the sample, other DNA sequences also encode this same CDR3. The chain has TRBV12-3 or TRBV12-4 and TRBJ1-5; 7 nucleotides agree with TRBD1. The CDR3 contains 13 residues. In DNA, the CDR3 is TGTGCCAGCAGTCAACAGGGGAATCAGCCCCAACATTTT. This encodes CASSQQGNQPQHF.

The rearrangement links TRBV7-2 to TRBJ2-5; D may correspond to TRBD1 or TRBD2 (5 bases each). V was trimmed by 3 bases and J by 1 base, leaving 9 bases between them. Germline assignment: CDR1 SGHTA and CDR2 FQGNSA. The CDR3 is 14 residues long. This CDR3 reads CASSFSGLQETQYF. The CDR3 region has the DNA TGTGCCAGCAGCTTCTCGGGGCTCCAAGAGACCCAGTACTTC.

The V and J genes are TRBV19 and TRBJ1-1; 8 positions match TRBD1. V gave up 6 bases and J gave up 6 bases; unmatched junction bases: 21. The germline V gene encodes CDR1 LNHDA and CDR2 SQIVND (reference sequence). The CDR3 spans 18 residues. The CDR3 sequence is CASRTLGSRTGKGAEAFF. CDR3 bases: TGTGCCAGTAGGACCCTGGGTTCCCGGACAGGGAAAGGCGCTGAAGCTTTCTTT.

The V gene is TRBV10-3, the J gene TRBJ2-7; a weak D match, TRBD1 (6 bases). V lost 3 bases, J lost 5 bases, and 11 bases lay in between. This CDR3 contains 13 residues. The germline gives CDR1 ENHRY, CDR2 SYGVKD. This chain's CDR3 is CAISEQGRDEQYF. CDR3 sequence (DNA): TGTGCCATCAGTGAACAGGGTAGGGACGAGCAGTACTTC.

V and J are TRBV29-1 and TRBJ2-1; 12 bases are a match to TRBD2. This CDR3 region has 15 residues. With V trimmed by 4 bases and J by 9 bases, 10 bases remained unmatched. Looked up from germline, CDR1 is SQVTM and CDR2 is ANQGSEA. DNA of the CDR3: TGCAGCGTTGTAAGGACTAGCGGGGCGTCCGGTGAGCAGTTCTTC. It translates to CSVVRTSGASGEQFF.

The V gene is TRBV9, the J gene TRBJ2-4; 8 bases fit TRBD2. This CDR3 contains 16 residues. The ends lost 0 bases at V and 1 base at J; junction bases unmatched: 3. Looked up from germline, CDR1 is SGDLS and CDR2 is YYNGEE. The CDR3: CASSVESGGAKNIQYF. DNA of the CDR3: TGTGCCAGCAGCGTAGAGTCGGGAGGGGCCAAAAACATTCAGTACTTC.

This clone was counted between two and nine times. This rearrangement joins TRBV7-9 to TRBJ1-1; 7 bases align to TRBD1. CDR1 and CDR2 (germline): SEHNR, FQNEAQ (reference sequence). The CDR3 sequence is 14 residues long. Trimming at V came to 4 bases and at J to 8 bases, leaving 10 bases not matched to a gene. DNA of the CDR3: TGTGCCAGCAGCTCCCGGGACAGTACATCAGAAGCTTTCTTT. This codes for CASSSRDSTSEAFF.

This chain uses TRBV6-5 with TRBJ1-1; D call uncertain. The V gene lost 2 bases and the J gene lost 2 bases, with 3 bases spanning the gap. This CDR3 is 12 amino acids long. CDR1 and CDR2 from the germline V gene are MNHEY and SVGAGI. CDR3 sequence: CASSYSNTEAFF. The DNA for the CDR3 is TGTGCCAGCAGTTACAGCAACACTGAAGCTTTCTTT.

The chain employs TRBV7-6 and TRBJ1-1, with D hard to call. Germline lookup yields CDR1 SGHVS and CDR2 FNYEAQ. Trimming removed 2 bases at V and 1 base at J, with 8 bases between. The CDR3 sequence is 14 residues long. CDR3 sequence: CASSLWPQNTEAFF. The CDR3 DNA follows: TGTGCCAGCAGCTTATGGCCCCAGAACACTGAAGCTTTCTTT. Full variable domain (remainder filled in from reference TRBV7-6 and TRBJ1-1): GAGVSQSPRYKVTKRGQDVALRCDPISGHVSLYWYRQALGQGPEFLTYFNYEAQQDKSGLPNDRFSAERPEGSISTLTIQRTEQRDSAMYRCASSLWPQNTEAFFGQGTRLTVV.

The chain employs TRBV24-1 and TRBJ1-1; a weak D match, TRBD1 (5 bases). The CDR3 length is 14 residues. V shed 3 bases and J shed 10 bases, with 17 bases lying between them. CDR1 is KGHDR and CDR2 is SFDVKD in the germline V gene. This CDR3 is CATSDGPGFGGAFF. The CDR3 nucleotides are TGTGCCACCAGTGATGGGCCTGGGTTTGGGGGAGCTTTCTTT.

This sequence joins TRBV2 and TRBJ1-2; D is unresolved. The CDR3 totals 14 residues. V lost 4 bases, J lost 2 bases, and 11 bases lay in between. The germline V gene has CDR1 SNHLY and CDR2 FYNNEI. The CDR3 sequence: CASSVGVLNYGYTF. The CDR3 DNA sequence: TGTGCCAGCAGTGTTGGGGTTTTAAACTATGGCTACACCTTC.

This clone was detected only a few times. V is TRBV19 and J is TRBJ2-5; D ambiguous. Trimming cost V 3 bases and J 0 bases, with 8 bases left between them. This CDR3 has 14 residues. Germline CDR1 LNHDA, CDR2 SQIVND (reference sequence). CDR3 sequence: CASSIDRNQETQYF. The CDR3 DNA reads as TGTGCCAGTAGTATTGACCGTAACCAAGAGACCCAGTACTTC.

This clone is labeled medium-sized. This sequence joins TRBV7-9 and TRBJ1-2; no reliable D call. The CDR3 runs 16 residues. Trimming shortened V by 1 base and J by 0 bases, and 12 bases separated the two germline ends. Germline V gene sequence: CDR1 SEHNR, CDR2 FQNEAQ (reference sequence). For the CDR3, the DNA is TGTGCCAGCAGCTTAGGTACGGGCCGAGCTAACTATGGCTACACCTTC. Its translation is CASSLGTGRANYGYTF.

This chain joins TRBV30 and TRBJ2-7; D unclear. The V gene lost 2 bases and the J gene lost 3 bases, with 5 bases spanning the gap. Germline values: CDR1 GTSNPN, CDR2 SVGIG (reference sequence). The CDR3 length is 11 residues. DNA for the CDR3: TGTGCCTGGAGTTTACTCTACGAGCAGTACTTC. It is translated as CAWSLLYEQYF.